This T cell receptor (beta chain) was captured in a study of shared clonotypes between healthy human individuals. This CDR3 spans 15 amino acids. J gave up 3 bases and V 5 bases, and 7 bases lay outside the gene matches. Germline assignment: CDR1 SEHNR and CDR2 FQNEAQ (reference sequence). This clone appeared a single time. Libraries were prepared by immunoSEQ multiplex PCR; TCRdb keeps only in-frame clonotypes and omits some of them. The sample includes about 2.4 million clones, 80% to 95% of them seen just once. V and J are TRBV7-9 and TRBJ2-1; TRBD2 matches 7 bases. Sequencing was carried out using naive CD4+ T cells from PBMCs. Noted subset: CD45RA+ positively selected. This receptor was obtained from a man aged 18 to 29 in good health. Some clones in this sample may be carry-over from other donors' samples. CDR3 protein: CASSPSSGGYNEQFF. The CDR3, as DNA: TGTGCCAGCAGCCCTTCCTCGGGAGGCTACAATGAGCAGTTCTTC.